Listed here are 32 T cell receptor beta chains from one sample, sequenced in a study of beta chain features in type 1 diabetes (dated by TCRdb to 2017 to 2018). Their antigens are not known. Library preparation was by the immunoSEQ multiplex PCR assay. The entire amount of isolated RNA was reverse transcribed using the High Capacity cDNA Reverse Transcription Kit, so the sequenced TCRB transcripts were expressed ones. The immuneACCESS repertoire file appears here via TCRdb, limited to in-frame rearrangements. These files lack a portion of the clones; in checked studies, under half of the deficit traces to unresolved V genes, and the cause of the others is not known. Present in this sample are around 26,000 clones, around 68% of which were seen just once. The ten largest clonotypes hold over 0.95% of the sample. Overall study results and their limits: In all four CD4+ subsets, TCRB CDR3 length was moderately but significantly shorter in type 1 diabetes patients.

The sample taken for sequencing was stem cell memory CD4+ T cells from blood. According to the study, the label for this sample's cell subset or site signals: stem cell-like memory CD4+ T cells. Receptor source: a woman between 40 and 50 years old with type 1 diabetes.

This chain links TRBV7-3 with TRBJ2-5, with TRBD1 as a possible D gene (6 bases). CDR1 SGHTA and CDR2 FQGTGA come from the germline V gene. V was clipped by 5 bases and J by 2 bases, with 15 bases between them. The CDR3 runs 15 residues. The CDR3 loop reads CASSQQTGMQETQYF. CDR3 in DNA: TGTGCCAGCAGCCAACAAACAGGGATGCAAGAGACCCAGTACTTC.

The chain joins TRBV2 to TRBJ1-2; no definite D call. Germline CDR1 is SNHLY and CDR2 is FYNNEI. The CDR3 runs to 15 residues. V was trimmed by 1 base and J by 2 bases, leaving 11 bases between them. CDR3 residues: CASSEVLPNNYGYTF. The CDR3 bases are TGTGCCAGCAGTGAAGTTCTACCGAACAACTATGGCTACACCTTC.

In this sample, this clone turned up a few times. J is TRBJ2-7 and V is TRBV21-1; the table's D gene call, TRBD1, was not cross checked with the DNA. TRBV21-1 is designated a pseudogene. The CDR3 is made up of 15 amino acids. In DNA, the CDR3 is TGTGCCAGCAGACAGTCGGTCGGTTTAATCTACGAGCAGTACTTC. As protein: CASRQSVGLIYEQYF.

The genes are TRBV7-2 and TRBJ2-7; no definite D call. V lost 5 bases and J 8 bases, leaving 19 bases between the germline ends. Germline V gene sequence: CDR1 SGHTA, CDR2 FQGNSA. CDR3 size: 14 residues. The CDR3 DNA reads as TGTGCCAGCAGCCAAGATCTGCCAGGATTGAAGCAGTACTTC. Its translation: CASSQDLPGLKQYF.

This chain links TRBV7-8 with TRBJ2-3, with 9 bases that match TRBD2. V dropped 5 bases and J dropped 2; count of bases not matched to a gene: 11. The germline gives CDR1 SGHVS, CDR2 FQNEAQ. This CDR3 region has 17 residues. CDR3 residues: CASSPGVAGANTDTQYF. CDR3 sequence (DNA): TGTGCCAGCAGCCCCGGCGTAGCGGGGGCCAACACAGATACGCAGTATTTT.

V gene TRBV4-3 combines with J gene TRBJ1-5; D ambiguous. CDR3 size: 14 residues. V was trimmed by 1 base and J by 0 bases, leaving 4 bases between them. The germline CDR1 and CDR2 sequences are LGHNA and YSLEER. CDR3 sequence (DNA): TGCGCCAGCAGCCAAGCTTATAGCAATCAGCCCCAGCATTTT. Its protein product is CASSQAYSNQPQHF.

The chain combines TRBV19 with TRBJ2-1, with 10 bases that match TRBD2. This CDR3 is 14 amino acids long. The germline V gene encodes CDR1 LNHDA and CDR2 SQIVND (reference sequence). The V segment lost 6 bases and the J segment 7 bases; nucleotides outside the gene matches: 6. Here the CDR3 reads CASSSAGGPNEQFF. CDR3 in DNA: TGTGCCAGTAGCTCAGCGGGAGGGCCAAATGAGCAGTTCTTC.

V and J are TRBV27 and TRBJ2-1, with TRBD2 matching over 7 bases. Trimming at V came to 6 bases and at J to 2 bases, leaving 1 base not matched to a gene. The CDR3 contains 13 residues. Germline V gives CDR1 MNHEY, CDR2 SMNVEV (reference sequence). The chain's CDR3 is CASRRGTYNEQFF. The CDR3 DNA sequence: TGTGCCAGCAGGCGGGGGACCTACAATGAGCAGTTCTTC.

The chain couples TRBV19 to TRBJ2-2; TRBD2 matches 14 bases. With 6 bases clipped from V and 1 base from J, the junction kept 7 bases outside the gene matches. The germline V gene encodes CDR1 LNHDA and CDR2 SQIVND (reference sequence). The CDR3 has 18 amino acids. CDR3 sequence (DNA): TGTGCCAGTAGATACTCCGGGACTAGCGGGGGGAACACCGGGGAGCTGTTTTTT. As protein: CASRYSGTSGGNTGELFF.

The chain has TRBV7-2 and TRBJ1-1, with D hard to call. The CDR3 totals 13 residues. Germline V gives CDR1 SGHTA, CDR2 FQGNSA. Trimming took 5 bases from V and 5 from J, leaving 12 bases between them. In nucleotides, the CDR3 is TGTGCCAGCAGCCGAGAAGCGGTGACTGAAGCTTTCTTT. This translates into CASSREAVTEAFF.

The rearrangement links TRBV11-2 to TRBJ2-1, with a tentative D call TRBD1 (5 bases). Trimming cost V 2 bases and J 8 bases, with 13 bases left between them. There are 14 residues in the CDR3. CDR1 and CDR2 (germline): SGHAT, FQNNGV. The CDR3 region has the DNA TGTGCCAGCAGCTTAATCAGGGCCCTGGATGAGCAGTTCTTC. This sequence encodes CASSLIRALDEQFF.

The chain couples TRBV19 to TRBJ2-1, with TRBD1 matching 7 bases. The germline gives CDR1 LNHDA, CDR2 SQIVND (reference sequence). V gave up 3 bases and J gave up 8 bases; unmatched junction bases: 10. CDR3 length: 15 amino acids. The CDR3 spells CASSIETGTLHEQFF. Here the CDR3 DNA reads TGTGCCAGTAGTATTGAGACAGGGACCCTCCATGAGCAGTTCTTC. Full variable domain (outside the CDR3, taken from reference TRBV19 and TRBJ2-1): DGGITQSPKYLFRKEGQNVTLSCEQNLNHDAMYWYRQDPGQGLRLIYYSQIVNDFQKGDIAEGYSVSREKKESFPLTVTSAQKNPTAFYLCASSIETGTLHEQFFGPGTRLTVL.

This clone was found a few times. This chain connects TRBV5-1 to TRBJ2-5; 7 nucleotides line up with TRBD1. This CDR3 spans 15 amino acids. Germline lookup yields CDR1 SGHRS and CDR2 YFSETQ. V lost 4 bases to trimming and J lost 1 base; unmatched junction nucleotides: 7. Here the CDR3 reads CASSRQGLVQETQYF. DNA of the CDR3: TGCGCCAGCAGCCGACAGGGTCTCGTCCAAGAGACCCAGTACTTC.

The V gene is TRBV12-5, the J gene TRBJ1-1; a weak D match, TRBD1 (5 bases). The CDR3 is 14 amino acids. Trimming left V 5 bases short and J 7 bases short, with 17 bases between. The germline gives CDR1 LGHNT, CDR2 FRNRAP. The CDR3 DNA reads TGTGCTAGTGGTCTGGACACATGGAGGGATGAAGCTTTCTTT. Translating gives CASGLDTWRDEAFF.

The chain links TRBV19 to TRBJ2-2; D gene ambiguous. Per the germline V gene, CDR1 is LNHDA and CDR2 is SQIVND (reference sequence). The CDR3 is 11 residues long. Trimming removed 7 bases from V and 8 bases from J, with 8 bases in between. For the CDR3, the DNA is TGTGCCAGTACTCCCGGGGGGGAGCTGTTTTTT. It codes for CASTPGGELFF.

The V call is TRBV10-3, the J call TRBJ1-2; tentatively, D is TRBD1 (5 bases). V lost 1 base to trimming and J lost 3 bases, with 9 bases between them. This CDR3 is built from 14 residues. Looked up from germline, CDR1 is ENHRY and CDR2 is SYGVKD. The CDR3 loop is CAISELGRDYGYTF. CDR3 nucleotide sequence: TGTGCCATCAGTGAGTTGGGCAGGGACTATGGCTACACCTTC.

A note on this clone: Its ends do not fully match the called genes, so a read error is possible. The chain uses TRBV7-2 and TRBJ2-7; perhaps TRBD1 as D (5 bases). CDR3 length: 13 amino acids. Germline V gene data show CDR1 as SGHTA and CDR2 as FQGNSA. The CDR3: CASSQGEGDEQYF. The CDR3 region has the DNA TGCGCCAGCAGCCAAGGTGAAGGGGACGAGCAGTACTTC. The full variable domain, completed using reference TRBV7-2 and TRBJ2-7, is GAGVSQSPSNKVTEKGKDVELRCDPISGHTALYWYRQSLGQGLEFLIYFQGNSAPDKSGLPSDRFSAERTGGSVSTLTIQRTQQEDSAVYLCASSQGEGDEQYFGPGTRLTVT.

The chain joins TRBV7-2 to TRBJ1-2; D is ambiguous. The germline V and J ends were trimmed by 3 bases and 6 bases, with 17 bases remaining between them. This CDR3 has 15 amino acids. In germline, CDR1 is SGHTA, CDR2 FQGNSA. This CDR3 reads CASSFSRGVIDGYTF. DNA for the CDR3: TGTGCCAGCAGCTTCTCGCGAGGAGTCATCGATGGCTACACCTTC.

The chain is built from TRBV6-5 and TRBJ1-5; D gene unclear. Deletions cut 0 bases from V and 4 bases from J, with 7 bases between. The length of the CDR3 is 14 residues. Germline-derived CDR1 and CDR2 are MNHEY and SVGAGI. The CDR3 DNA follows: TGTGCCAGCAGTTACTCGTTCGGGAATCAGCCCCAGCATTTT. As protein: CASSYSFGNQPQHF.

The chain uses TRBV30 and TRBJ1-4, with D tentatively TRBD1 (6 bases). The V and J ends lost 4 bases and 8 bases respectively, with 17 bases between them. The CDR3 runs 14 residues. Germline CDR1 GTSNPN, CDR2 SVGIG (reference sequence). The CDR3 DNA reads TGTGCCTGGAAGCCGCGGGGGCGTCAGGAAAAACTGTTTTTT. Translating it yields CAWKPRGRQEKLFF.

V is TRBV28 and J is TRBJ1-2; D unresolved. This CDR3 has 12 residues. The germline V gene has CDR1 MDHEN and CDR2 SYDVKM. V dropped 3 bases and J dropped 4 bases, with 6 bases sitting between them. The CDR3 sequence is CASSLAGYGYTF. The CDR3 DNA sequence: TGTGCCAGCAGTTTGGCGGGCTATGGCTACACCTTC.

This clone has a handful of counts. In DNA form, the CDR3 reads TGTGCCTGGAGTTGGACAGGAAGCACCTACGAGCAGTACTTC. Protein: CAWSWTGSTYEQYF. The chain couples TRBV30 to TRBJ2-7; 7 nucleotides line up with TRBD1. Germline V gene lookup returns CDR1 GTSNPN and CDR2 SVGIG (reference sequence). V lost 2 bases to trimming and J lost 2 bases; unmatched junction nucleotides: 6. This CDR3 region has 14 residues.

V gene TRBV7-3 combines with J gene TRBJ2-2, with 8 bases identical to TRBD1. The CDR3 spans 15 residues. Unmatched junction bases numbered 5, after V lost 5 bases and J lost 3 bases. Per the germline V gene, CDR1 is SGHTA and CDR2 is FQGTGA. Written as DNA, the CDR3 is TGTGCCAGCAGCCCGACAGGGGAGGACACCGGGGAGCTGTTTTTT. It codes for CASSPTGEDTGELFF. The full variable domain, in which reference TRBV7-3 and TRBJ2-2 provide the parts outside the CDR3, is GAGVSQTPSNKVTEKGKYVELRCDPISGHTALYWYRQSLGQGPEFLIYFQGTGAADDSGLPNDRFFAVRPEGSVSTLKIQRTERGDSAVYLCASSPTGEDTGELFFGEGSRLTVL.

The genes are TRBV4-3 and TRBJ2-1; TRBD1 matches at 9 bases. CDR3 length: 16 residues. V lost 2 bases and J lost 6; bases outside the gene matches: 8. Germline CDR1 LGHNA, CDR2 YSLEER. CDR3: CASSQPGQGTGNEQFF. Written as DNA, the CDR3 is TGCGCCAGCAGCCAACCGGGACAGGGCACGGGCAATGAGCAGTTCTTC.

This chain connects TRBV28 to TRBJ2-1; 8 bases are a match to TRBD2. The CDR3 is 15 residues long. The V segment lost 8 bases and the J segment 8 bases; nucleotides outside the gene matches: 14. The germline V gene has CDR1 MDHEN and CDR2 SYDVKM. The CDR3 protein is CASSLQGSGKDEQFF. DNA for the CDR3: TGTGCCAGCTCCCTCCAGGGTAGCGGGAAGGATGAGCAGTTCTTC.

The table lists this clone with a few counts. The V and J genes are TRBV7-9 and TRBJ2-1, with 9 bases matching TRBD2. Germline assignment: CDR1 SEHNR and CDR2 FQNEAQ (reference sequence). This CDR3 contains 16 residues. V trimming: 5 bases; J trimming: 6 bases; junction bases outside the gene matches: 11. CDR3 protein: CASSGSSGASFNEQFF. DNA for the CDR3: TGTGCCAGCAGCGGATCTAGCGGGGCCTCTTTCAATGAGCAGTTCTTC.

The V gene is TRBV7-9, the J gene TRBJ2-7; 11 nucleotides agree with TRBD1. Per the germline V gene, CDR1 is SEHNR and CDR2 is FQNEAQ (reference sequence). Unmatched junction bases numbered 1, after V lost 1 base and J lost 2 bases. The CDR3 is made up of 15 amino acids. As DNA, the CDR3 is TGTGCCAGCAGCTTAGAGGGACAGGGGGCCTACGAGCAGTACTTC. Translated, it gives CASSLEGQGAYEQYF.

In its sample, this clone was seen a few times. The genes are TRBV7-2 and TRBJ2-7, with TRBD2 matching over 11 bases. The CDR3 covers 16 residues. V gave up 7 bases and J gave up 7 bases; unmatched junction bases: 15. Germline lookup yields CDR1 SGHTA and CDR2 FQGNSA. The chain's CDR3 is CASTKGQLAGASEQYF. CDR3 DNA: TGTGCCAGCACCAAGGGGCAACTAGCGGGAGCCTCTGAGCAGTACTTC. The full variable domain, with the rest looked up from reference TRBV7-2 and TRBJ2-7, is GAGVSQSPSNKVTEKGKDVELRCDPISGHTALYWYRQSLGQGLEFLIYFQGNSAPDKSGLPSDRFSAERTGGSVSTLTIQRTQQEDSAVYLCASTKGQLAGASEQYFGPGTRLTVT.

This chain connects TRBV28 to TRBJ2-7; D may be TRBD1 (5 bases). Trimming cost V 6 bases and J 2 bases, with 20 bases left between them. Germline-derived CDR1 and CDR2 are MDHEN and SYDVKM. CDR3 length: 16 residues. As DNA, the CDR3 is TGTGCCAGCAGCCCTACTCTCCCGGGCAGGGCCTACGAGCAGTACTTC. As protein: CASSPTLPGRAYEQYF.

The V and J genes are TRBV28 and TRBJ2-5, with a weak D call TRBD2 (7 bases). The CDR3 is 17 residues long. Germline CDR1 reads MDHEN; CDR2 reads SYDVKM. Trimming removed 3 bases at V and 2 bases at J, with 19 bases between. CDR3 in amino acids: CASSFGLGGGGQETQYF. DNA of the CDR3: TGTGCCAGCAGTTTCGGTCTGGGGGGAGGGGGACAAGAGACCCAGTACTTC.

The chain links TRBV29-1 to TRBJ2-2, with D maybe TRBD2 (5 bases). V was pared by 3 bases and J by 6 bases, with 8 bases between. Germline V gene lookup returns CDR1 SQVTM and CDR2 ANQGSEA. The CDR3 extends over 12 amino acids. The chain's CDR3 is CSVESRAGELFF. The CDR3, as DNA: TGCAGCGTTGAGTCGCGGGCCGGGGAGCTGTTTTTT.

This rearrangement joins TRBV5-8 to TRBJ1-4, with TRBD1 identical over 7 bases. The CDR3 sequence is 14 residues long. Per the germline V gene, CDR1 is SGHTS and CDR2 is YDEGEE. V was clipped by 3 bases and J by 5 bases; unmatched bases: 4. CDR3 bases: TGTGCCAGCAGCTCCGACAGGGAAAATGAAAAACTGTTTTTT. The encoded protein is CASSSDRENEKLFF.